The entry below describes one T cell receptor (beta chain). The V gene end was trimmed by 5 bases and the J gene end by 0 bases; junction bases not matched to a gene: 4. Germline V gene data show CDR1 as KGHSH and CDR2 as LQKENI. CDR3 size: 15 residues. TCRdb used MiXCR to reprocess the reads, holding one entry per CDR3 protein. The table has approximately 100,000 distinct CDR3 sequences, 30% to 35% seen once. These data belong to a study of type 1 regulatory T cells. Background on the study: This in vitro CD4 product, T-allo10, is enriched for Tr1 cells and alloantigen-specific.

The chain is built from TRBV18 and TRBJ2-1; 7 bases line up with TRBD2. Specimen: CD4+ T cells, either the whole sample or a sorted fraction (not recorded which). This receptor was identified in a human donor in good health. CDR3 DNA sequence: TGTGCCAGCTCATCTCTAGCGGTCTCCTACAATGAGCAGTTCTTC. This gives the protein CASSSLAVSYNEQFF.